This T cell receptor (beta chain) was recovered during a study of blood T cell repertoires in COVID-19. Looking at the study overall: T cells, B-cell-depleted T cells, or PBMCs provided the cDNA or gDNA that served as material.

Germline V CDR1 and CDR2: MDHEN, SYDVKM. Trimming left V 8 bases short and J 6 bases short, with 14 bases between. This CDR3 has 13 amino acids. TCRdb's copy holds only in-frame clones and misses some; the assay was immunoSEQ multiplex PCR. In the table there are under 350,000 clones, under 90% of which are singletons. Seattle patients were enrolled during active infection and followed longitudinally. The receptor comes from a woman in her 30s with COVID-19, enrolled during active disease. Sequencing was performed on peripheral blood. The chain is built from TRBV28 and TRBJ2-1; D is perhaps TRBD1 (5 bases). CDR3 sequence (DNA): TGTGCCAGCCGAGGACACGAAAGCAATGAGCAGTTCTTC. Translated, it gives CASRGHESNEQFF.